Listed here are 13 T cell receptor beta chains from one sample, sequenced in a study of cytomegalovirus exposure and HLA in healthy donors. It was with 60 Vbeta and 13 Jbeta primers that the PCR ran. The assay was immunoSEQ multiplex PCR, and TCRdb's table has in-frame clones only and misses some. The sample lists approximately 190,000 clones, about three quarters occurring once. The sequencing input was PBMCs. The receptors come from a woman aged 30 to 39 in good health and CMV-seropositive.

Concerning this clone: The same CDR3 can be traced to other DNA sequences in this sample. Written as DNA, the CDR3 is TGCGCCAGCAGCTTGGGGCAGGGGAACTATGGCTACACCTTC. Translated: CASSLGQGNYGYTF. The rearrangement links TRBV5-1 to TRBJ1-2, with D perhaps matching TRBD1 (6 bases). Germline CDR1 and CDR2: SGHRS and YFSETQ. V was trimmed by 0 bases and J by 2 bases, leaving 8 bases between them. The CDR3 runs 14 residues.

The V call is TRBV25-1, the J call TRBJ2-7, with 12 bases matching TRBD1. CDR1 MGHDK and CDR2 SYGVNS come from the germline V gene. Unmatched junction bases numbered 7, after V lost 3 bases and J lost 4 bases. The CDR3 is made up of 16 amino acids. The CDR3 reads CASSDPGTGGLYEQYF. The CDR3 nucleotides read TGTGCCAGCAGTGATCCCGGGACAGGGGGCTTGTACGAGCAGTACTTC.

V usage is TRBV10-3 and J usage is TRBJ1-5; 7 bases are a match to TRBD1. Germline V gene lookup returns CDR1 ENHRY and CDR2 SYGVKD. V shed 11 bases and J 0 bases; nucleotides not matched to a gene: 4. This CDR3 is built from 13 residues. CDR3 nucleotides: TGTGCCTCCAGACAGGGTAGCAATCAGCCCCAGCATTTT. Translation gives CASRQGSNQPQHF.

This chain uses TRBV4-3 with TRBJ2-1, with 9 bases fitting TRBD1. J gave up 2 bases and V 0 bases, and 5 bases lay outside the gene matches. This CDR3 contains 17 residues. The V gene's germline CDR1 is LGHNA and CDR2 YSLEER. As DNA, the CDR3 is TGCGCCAGCAGCCAAGATCACGGGACAGGGCCCTACAATGAGCAGTTCTTC. It encodes CASSQDHGTGPYNEQFF.

The chain recombines TRBV28 with TRBJ1-2; D call uncertain. Germline CDR1 is MDHEN and CDR2 is SYDVKM. The CDR3 totals 13 residues. The ends were cut back, 6 bases at V and 4 bases at J, with 12 bases in the middle. The CDR3 DNA follows: TGTGCCAGCAGAGTTAGGCAGGCCTATGGCTACACCTTC. Translated, it gives CASRVRQAYGYTF.

The rearrangement joins TRBV7-9 to TRBJ2-2; 10 bases match TRBD2. CDR3 size: 14 residues. From germline, CDR1 is SEHNR and CDR2 FQNEAQ (reference sequence). J was trimmed by 8 bases and V by 7 bases; bases with no gene match: 7. The CDR3 loop is CASILAGAAGELFF. CDR3 sequence (DNA): TGTGCCAGCATCCTAGCGGGAGCAGCAGGGGAGCTGTTTTTT.

This chain links TRBV9 with TRBJ2-2; TRBD2 matches at 7 bases. This CDR3 is 16 amino acids long. After removal of 0 bases from V and 9 bases from J, the junction contained 11 bases not matched to a gene. In germline, CDR1 is SGDLS, CDR2 YYNGEE. The CDR3 nucleotides read TGTGCCAGCAGCGTAGGTGCGGGAGTAAGAGGGAGGGAGCTGTTTTTT. Amino acids: CASSVGAGVRGRELFF.

V usage is TRBV6-5 and J usage is TRBJ2-5; 14 bases are a match to TRBD2. Germline V CDR1 and CDR2: MNHEY, SVGAGI. The J segment lost 5 bases and the V segment lost 6 bases, leaving 5 bases of the junction unmatched. CDR3 length equals 15 residues. The CDR3 region has the DNA TGTGCCAGCAGCAGACTAGCGGGGGGGTTGGAGACCCAGTACTTC. Residues: CASSRLAGGLETQYF.

This clone was seen a single time. V usage is TRBV30 and J usage is TRBJ1-5; D might be TRBD1 (5 bases). The CDR3 totals 14 residues. Germline V lookup: CDR1 GTSNPN, CDR2 SVGIG (reference sequence). V was clipped by 3 bases and J by 2 bases, with 11 bases between them. CDR3: CAWSLPRGNQPQHF. CDR3 in DNA: TGTGCCTGGAGCCTCCCCAGGGGCAATCAGCCCCAGCATTTT.

The chain couples TRBV4-3 to TRBJ2-1, with TRBD2 matching over 12 bases. V gave up 0 bases and J gave up 7 bases; unmatched junction bases: 10. The germline V gene has CDR1 LGHNA and CDR2 YSLEER. The CDR3 loop spans 18 amino acids. The CDR3 bases are TGCGCCAGCAGCCAAGATGGCCTAGCGGGAGGGCCTTATAATGAGCAGTTCTTC. Amino acids: CASSQDGLAGGPYNEQFF.

The chain links TRBV4-1 to TRBJ2-3; D perhaps matches TRBD1 (6 bases). Germline V CDR1 and CDR2: MGHRA, YSYEKL. V was clipped by 4 bases and J by 3 bases, with 29 bases between them. The CDR3 loop spans 20 amino acids. The CDR3 sequence: CASSRRGQKGSGTFTDTQYF. The CDR3 coding sequence is TGCGCCAGCAGCCGTCGAGGACAGAAGGGGTCCGGCACTTTTACAGATACGCAGTATTTT.

This clone has just a few counts. The chain carries TRBV4-3 and TRBJ2-7; D gene ambiguous. The germline gives CDR1 LGHNA, CDR2 YSLEER. CDR3 length equals 16 residues. V lost 0 bases to trimming and J lost 1 base, with 13 bases between them. DNA of the CDR3: TGCGCCAGCAGCCAAGATCTTTCCAGGATATCCTACGAGCAGTACTTC. Encoded protein: CASSQDLSRISYEQYF.

The chain carries TRBV7-8 and TRBJ1-2, with 7 bases identical to TRBD1. Germline trimming cut 4 bases from V and 5 bases from J; bases unmatched to any gene: 4. This CDR3 contains 13 residues. Germline CDR1 is SGHVS and CDR2 is FQNEAQ. CDR3 nucleotides: TGTGCCAGCAGCTCGCAGGGGGAATATGGCTACACCTTC. It codes for CASSSQGEYGYTF.